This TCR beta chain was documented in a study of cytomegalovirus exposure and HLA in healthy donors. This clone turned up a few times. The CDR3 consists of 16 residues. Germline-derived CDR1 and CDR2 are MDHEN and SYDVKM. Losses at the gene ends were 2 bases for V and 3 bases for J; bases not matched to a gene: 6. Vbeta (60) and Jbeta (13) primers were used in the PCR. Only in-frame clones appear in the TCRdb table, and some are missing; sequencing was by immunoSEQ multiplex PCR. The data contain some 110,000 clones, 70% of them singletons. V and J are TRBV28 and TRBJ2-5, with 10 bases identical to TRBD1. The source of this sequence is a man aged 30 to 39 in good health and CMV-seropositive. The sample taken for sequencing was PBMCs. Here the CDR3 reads CASSLGTGTGEETQYF. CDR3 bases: TGTGCCAGCAGTTTAGGGACCGGGACAGGGGAAGAGACCCAGTACTTC.